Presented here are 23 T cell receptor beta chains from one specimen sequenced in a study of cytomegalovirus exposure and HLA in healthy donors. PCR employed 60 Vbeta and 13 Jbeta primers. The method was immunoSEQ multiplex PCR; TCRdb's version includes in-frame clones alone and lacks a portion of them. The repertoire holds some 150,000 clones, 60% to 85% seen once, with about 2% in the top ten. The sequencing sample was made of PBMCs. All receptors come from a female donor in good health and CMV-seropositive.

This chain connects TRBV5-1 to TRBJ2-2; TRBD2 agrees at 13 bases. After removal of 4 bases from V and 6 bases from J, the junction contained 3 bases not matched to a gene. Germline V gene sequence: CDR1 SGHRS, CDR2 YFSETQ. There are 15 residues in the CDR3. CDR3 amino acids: CASSPGLAGPGELFF. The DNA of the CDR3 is TGCGCCAGCAGCCCGGGACTAGCGGGACCCGGGGAGCTGTTTTTT.

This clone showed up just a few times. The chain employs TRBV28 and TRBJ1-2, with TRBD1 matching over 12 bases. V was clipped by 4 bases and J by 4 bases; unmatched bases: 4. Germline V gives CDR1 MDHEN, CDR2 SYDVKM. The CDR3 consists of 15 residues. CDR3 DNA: TGTGCCAGCAGTTCCGGGACAGGGGGCCCCTATGGCTACACCTTC. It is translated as CASSSGTGGPYGYTF.

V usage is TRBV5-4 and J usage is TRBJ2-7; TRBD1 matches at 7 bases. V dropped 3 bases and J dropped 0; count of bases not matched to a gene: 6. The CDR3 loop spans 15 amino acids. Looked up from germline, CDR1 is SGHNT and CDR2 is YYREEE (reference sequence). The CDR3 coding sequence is TGTGCCAGCAGCTGGTATGACAGGGCCTCCTACGAGCAGTACTTC. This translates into CASSWYDRASYEQYF. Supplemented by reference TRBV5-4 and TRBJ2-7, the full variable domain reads ETGVTQSPTHLIKTRGQQVTLRCSSQSGHNTVSWYQQALGQGPQFIFQYYREEENGRGNFPPRFSGLQFPNYSSELNVNALELDDSALYLCASSWYDRASYEQYFGPGTRLTVT.

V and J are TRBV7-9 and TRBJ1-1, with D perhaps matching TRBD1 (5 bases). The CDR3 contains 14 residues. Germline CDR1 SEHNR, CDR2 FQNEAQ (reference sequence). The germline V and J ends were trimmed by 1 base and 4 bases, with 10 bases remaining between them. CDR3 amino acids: CASSLVGGSTEAFF. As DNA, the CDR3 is TGTGCCAGCAGCTTAGTGGGGGGAAGCACTGAAGCTTTCTTT.

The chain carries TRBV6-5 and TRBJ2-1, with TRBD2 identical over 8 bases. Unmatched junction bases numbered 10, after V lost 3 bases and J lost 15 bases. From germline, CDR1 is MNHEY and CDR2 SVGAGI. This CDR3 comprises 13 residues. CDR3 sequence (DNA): TGTGCCAGCAGTTATCCCGGGACTAGGGAGGCGTTCTTC. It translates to CASSYPGTREAFF.

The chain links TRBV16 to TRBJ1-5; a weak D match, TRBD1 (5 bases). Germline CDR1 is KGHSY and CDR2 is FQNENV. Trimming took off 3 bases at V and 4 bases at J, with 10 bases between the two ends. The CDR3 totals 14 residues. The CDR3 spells CASSHRVENQPQHF. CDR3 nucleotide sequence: TGTGCCAGCAGCCACAGGGTTGAGAATCAGCCCCAGCATTTT.

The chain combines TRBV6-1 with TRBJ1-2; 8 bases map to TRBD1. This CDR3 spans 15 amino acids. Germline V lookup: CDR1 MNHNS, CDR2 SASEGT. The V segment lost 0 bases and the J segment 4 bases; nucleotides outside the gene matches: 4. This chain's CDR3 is CASSEAPDRVYGYTF. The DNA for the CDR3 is TGTGCCAGCAGTGAAGCGCCGGACAGGGTCTATGGCTACACCTTC.

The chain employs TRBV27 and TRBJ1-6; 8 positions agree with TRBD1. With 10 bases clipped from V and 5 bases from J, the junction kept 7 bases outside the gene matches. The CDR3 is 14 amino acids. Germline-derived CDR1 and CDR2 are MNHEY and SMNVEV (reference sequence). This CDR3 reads CATRTGWDNSPLHF. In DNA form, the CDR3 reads TGTGCCACCCGGACAGGGTGGGATAATTCACCCCTCCACTTT.

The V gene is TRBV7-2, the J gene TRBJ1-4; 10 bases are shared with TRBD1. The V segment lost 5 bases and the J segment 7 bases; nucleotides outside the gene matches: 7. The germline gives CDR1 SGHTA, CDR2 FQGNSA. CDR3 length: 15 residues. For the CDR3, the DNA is TGTGCCAGCAGCCCAAGACAGGGGGCGAGTGAAAAACTGTTTTTT. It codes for CASSPRQGASEKLFF.

The CDR3 DNA reads as TGTGCCAGCAGCCCAGGGGAAACGCTAGTTGGCTACACCTTC. It specifies CASSPGETLVGYTF. The chain is built from TRBV27 and TRBJ1-2; tentatively, D is TRBD1 (6 bases). CDR3 size: 14 residues. Germline-derived CDR1 and CDR2 are MNHEY and SMNVEV (reference sequence). The germline V and J ends were trimmed by 6 bases and 7 bases, with 18 bases remaining between them.

The CDR3 loop is CASSQRGLALNYEQYF. Written as DNA, the CDR3 is TGTGCCAGCAGCCAAAGAGGGCTAGCGCTAAACTACGAGCAGTACTTC. The gene calls are TRBV5-6 and TRBJ2-7; tentatively, D is TRBD2 (6 bases). Germline CDR1 and CDR2: SGHDT and YYEEEE. Deletions cut 4 bases from V and 3 bases from J, with 20 bases between. The CDR3 length is 16 residues.

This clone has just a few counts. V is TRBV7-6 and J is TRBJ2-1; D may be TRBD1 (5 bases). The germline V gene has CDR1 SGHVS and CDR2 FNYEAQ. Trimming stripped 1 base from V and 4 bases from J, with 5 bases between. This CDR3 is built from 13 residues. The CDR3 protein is CASSLGQYNEQFF. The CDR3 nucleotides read TGTGCCAGCAGCTTAGGACAGTACAATGAGCAGTTCTTC.

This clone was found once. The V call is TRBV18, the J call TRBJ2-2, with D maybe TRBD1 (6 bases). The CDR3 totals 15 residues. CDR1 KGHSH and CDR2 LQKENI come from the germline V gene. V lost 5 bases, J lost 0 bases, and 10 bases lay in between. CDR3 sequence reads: CASSEQGTNTGELFF. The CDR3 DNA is TGTGCCAGCTCAGAACAGGGTACGAACACCGGGGAGCTGTTTTTT.

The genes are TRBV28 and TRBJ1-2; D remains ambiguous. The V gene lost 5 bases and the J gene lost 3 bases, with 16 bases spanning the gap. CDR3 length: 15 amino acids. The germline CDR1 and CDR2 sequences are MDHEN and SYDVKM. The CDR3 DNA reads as TGTGCCAGCAGTCCCGGGCGGGTAGGACACTATGGCTACACCTTC. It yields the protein CASSPGRVGHYGYTF.

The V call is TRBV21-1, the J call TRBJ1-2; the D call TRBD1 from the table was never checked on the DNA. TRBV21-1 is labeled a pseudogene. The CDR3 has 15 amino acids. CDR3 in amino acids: CASSKGTGTNYGYTF. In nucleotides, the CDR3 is TGTGCCAGCAGCAAAGGGACAGGGACTAACTATGGCTACACCTTC.

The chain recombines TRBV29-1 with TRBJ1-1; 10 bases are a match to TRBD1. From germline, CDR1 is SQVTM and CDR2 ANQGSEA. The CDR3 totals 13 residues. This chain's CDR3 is CSVRDRGTTEAFF. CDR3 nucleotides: TGCAGTGTCCGGGACAGGGGTACCACTGAAGCTTTCTTT.

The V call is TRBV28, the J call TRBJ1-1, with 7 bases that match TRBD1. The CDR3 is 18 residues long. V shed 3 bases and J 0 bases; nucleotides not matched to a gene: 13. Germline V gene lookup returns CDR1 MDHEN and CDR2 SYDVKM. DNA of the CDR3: TGTGCCAGCAGTTTGTTAAGAGGGGGCGCGGTAATGAACACTGAAGCTTTCTTT. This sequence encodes CASSLLRGGAVMNTEAFF.

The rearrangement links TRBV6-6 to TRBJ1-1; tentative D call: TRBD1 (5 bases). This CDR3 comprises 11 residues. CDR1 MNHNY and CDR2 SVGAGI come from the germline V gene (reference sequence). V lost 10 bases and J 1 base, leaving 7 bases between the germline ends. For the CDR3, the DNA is TGTGCCACCGGACAGAACACTGAAGCTTTCTTT. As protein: CATGQNTEAFF.

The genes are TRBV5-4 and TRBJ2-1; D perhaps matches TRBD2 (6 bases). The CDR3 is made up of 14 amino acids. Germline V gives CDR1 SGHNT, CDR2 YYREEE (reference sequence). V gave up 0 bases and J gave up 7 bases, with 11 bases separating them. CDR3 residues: CASSLAGVRNEQFF. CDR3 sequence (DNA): TGTGCCAGCAGCTTGGCGGGAGTAAGGAATGAGCAGTTCTTC.

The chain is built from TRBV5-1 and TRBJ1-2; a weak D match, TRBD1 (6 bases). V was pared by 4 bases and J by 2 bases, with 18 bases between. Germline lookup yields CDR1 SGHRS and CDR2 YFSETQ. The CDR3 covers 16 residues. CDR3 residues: CASSVGGITGNYGYTF. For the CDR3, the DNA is TGCGCCAGCAGCGTGGGGGGAATAACAGGGAACTATGGCTACACCTTC.

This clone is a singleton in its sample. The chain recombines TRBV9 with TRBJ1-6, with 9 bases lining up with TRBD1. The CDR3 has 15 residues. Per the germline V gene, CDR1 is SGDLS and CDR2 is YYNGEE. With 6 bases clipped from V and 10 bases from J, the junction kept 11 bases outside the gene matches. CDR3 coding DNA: TGTGCCAGCACCCGGGGACAGGGAATTTCCTCACCCCTCCACTTT. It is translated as CASTRGQGISSPLHF.

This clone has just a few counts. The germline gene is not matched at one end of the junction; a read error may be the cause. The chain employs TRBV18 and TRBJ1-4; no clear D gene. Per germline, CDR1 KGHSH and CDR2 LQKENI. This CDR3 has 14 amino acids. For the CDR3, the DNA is TGTGCCAGCTCACCGCGAGCAACGAATGAAAAACTGTTTTTT. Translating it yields CASSPRATNEKLFF.

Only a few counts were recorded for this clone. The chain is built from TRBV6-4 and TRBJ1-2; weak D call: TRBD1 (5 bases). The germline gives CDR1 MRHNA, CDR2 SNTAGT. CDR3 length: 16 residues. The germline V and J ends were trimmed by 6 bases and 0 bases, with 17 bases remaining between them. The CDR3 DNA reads TGTGCCAGCAGCGTTGACGGGGGTTCAGCTAACTATGGCTACACCTTC. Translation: CASSVDGGSANYGYTF.